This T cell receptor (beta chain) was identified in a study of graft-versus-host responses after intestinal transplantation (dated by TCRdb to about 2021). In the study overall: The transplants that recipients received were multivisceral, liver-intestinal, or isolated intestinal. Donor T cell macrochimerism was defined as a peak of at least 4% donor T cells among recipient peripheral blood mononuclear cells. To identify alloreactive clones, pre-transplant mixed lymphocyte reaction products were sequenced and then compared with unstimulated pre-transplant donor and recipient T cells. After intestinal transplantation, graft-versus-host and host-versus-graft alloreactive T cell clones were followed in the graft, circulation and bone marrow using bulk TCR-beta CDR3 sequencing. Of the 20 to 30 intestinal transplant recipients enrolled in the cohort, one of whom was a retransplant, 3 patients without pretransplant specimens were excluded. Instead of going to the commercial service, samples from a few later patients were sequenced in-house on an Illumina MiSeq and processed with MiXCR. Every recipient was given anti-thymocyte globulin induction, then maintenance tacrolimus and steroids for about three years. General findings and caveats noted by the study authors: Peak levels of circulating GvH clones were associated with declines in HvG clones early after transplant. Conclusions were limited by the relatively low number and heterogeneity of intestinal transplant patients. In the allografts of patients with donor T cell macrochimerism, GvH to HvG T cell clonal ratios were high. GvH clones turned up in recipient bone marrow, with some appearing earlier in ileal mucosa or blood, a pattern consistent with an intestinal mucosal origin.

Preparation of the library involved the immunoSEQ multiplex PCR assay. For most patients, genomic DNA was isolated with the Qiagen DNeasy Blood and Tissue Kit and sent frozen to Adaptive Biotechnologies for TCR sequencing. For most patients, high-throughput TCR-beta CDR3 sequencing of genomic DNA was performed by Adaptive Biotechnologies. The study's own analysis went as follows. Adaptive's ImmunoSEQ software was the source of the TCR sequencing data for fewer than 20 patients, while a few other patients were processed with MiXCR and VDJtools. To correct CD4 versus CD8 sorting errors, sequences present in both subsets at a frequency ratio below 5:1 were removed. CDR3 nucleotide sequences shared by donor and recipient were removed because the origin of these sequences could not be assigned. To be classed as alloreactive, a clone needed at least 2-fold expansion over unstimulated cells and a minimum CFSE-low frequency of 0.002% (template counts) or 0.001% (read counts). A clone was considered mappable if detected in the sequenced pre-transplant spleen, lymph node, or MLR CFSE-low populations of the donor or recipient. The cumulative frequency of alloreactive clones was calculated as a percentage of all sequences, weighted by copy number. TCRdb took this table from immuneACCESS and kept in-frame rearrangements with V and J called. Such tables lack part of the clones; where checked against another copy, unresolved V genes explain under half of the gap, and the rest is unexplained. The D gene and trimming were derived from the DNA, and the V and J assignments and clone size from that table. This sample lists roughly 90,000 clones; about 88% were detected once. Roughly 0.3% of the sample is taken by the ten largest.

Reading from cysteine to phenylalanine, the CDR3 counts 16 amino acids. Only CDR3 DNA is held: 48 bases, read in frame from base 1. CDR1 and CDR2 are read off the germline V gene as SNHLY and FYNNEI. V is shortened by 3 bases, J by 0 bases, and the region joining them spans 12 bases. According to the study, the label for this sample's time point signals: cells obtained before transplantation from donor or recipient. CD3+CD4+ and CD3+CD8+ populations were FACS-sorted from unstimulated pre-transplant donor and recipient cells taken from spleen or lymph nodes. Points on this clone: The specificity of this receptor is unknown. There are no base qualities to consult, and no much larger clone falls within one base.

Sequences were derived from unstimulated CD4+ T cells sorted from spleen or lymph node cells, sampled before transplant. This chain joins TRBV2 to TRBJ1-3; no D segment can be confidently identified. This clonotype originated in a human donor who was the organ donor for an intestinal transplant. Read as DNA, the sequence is TGTGCCAGCAGTGAGGCCGCATACACCTCTGGAAACACCATATATTTT. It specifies CASSEAAYTSGNTIYF.